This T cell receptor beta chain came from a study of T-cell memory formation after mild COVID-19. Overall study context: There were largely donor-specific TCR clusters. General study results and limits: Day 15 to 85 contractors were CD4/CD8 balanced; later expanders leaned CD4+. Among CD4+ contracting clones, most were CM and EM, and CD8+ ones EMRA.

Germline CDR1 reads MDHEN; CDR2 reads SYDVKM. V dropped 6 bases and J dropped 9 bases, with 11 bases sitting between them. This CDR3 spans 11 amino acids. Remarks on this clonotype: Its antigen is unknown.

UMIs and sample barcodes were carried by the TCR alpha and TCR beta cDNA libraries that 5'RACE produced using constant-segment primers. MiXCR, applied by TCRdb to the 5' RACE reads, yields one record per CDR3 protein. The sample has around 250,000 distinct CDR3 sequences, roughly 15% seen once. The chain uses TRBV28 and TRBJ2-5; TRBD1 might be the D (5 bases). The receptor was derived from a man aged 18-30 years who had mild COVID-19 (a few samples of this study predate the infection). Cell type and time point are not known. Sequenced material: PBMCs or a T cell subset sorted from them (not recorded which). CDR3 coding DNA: TGTGCCAGCAGACTGATGGGGCCCCAGTACTTC. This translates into CASRLMGPQYF.